The present T cell receptor beta chain was sequenced within a study of shared clonotypes between healthy human individuals. Study outcomes and limitations: Depth was large, yet rarefaction showed that sorted-subset sequencing was incomplete. Some naive CD4 clonotypes, roughly 5%, turned up in common across a handful of donors. Among donors, sharing of clonotypes was expected to be affected by sequencing depth.

The study separated CD4+ cells into CD45RA+ naive and CD45RA-negative memory subsets. Trimming took 0 bases from V and 0 from J, leaving 3 bases between them. From germline, CDR1 is LNHDA and CDR2 SQIVND (reference sequence). The CDR3 sequence is 14 residues long. On this clone: Its matching antigen is unknown. The sample has other DNA sequences that encode this CDR3 too.

Here immunoSEQ multiplex PCR was the method, and the copy in TCRdb shows in-frame clones only, minus some. Here the sample spans approximately 2,300,000 clones, around 93% being singletons. The chain carries TRBV19 and TRBJ2-1; D remains unclear. The sample consisted of naive CD4+ T cells from PBMCs. Described subset: CD45RA+ positively selected. The TCR was taken from a man aged 18 to 29 in good health. Some clones in this sample may be carry-over from other donors' samples. The CDR3 DNA follows: TGTGCCAGTAGTATAGAAAGCTCCTACAATGAGCAGTTCTTC. It is translated as CASSIESSYNEQFF.